These T cell receptor beta chains were read from a single sample in a study of CD8+ T cells in alopecia areata. Sequencing used immunoSEQ multiplex PCR; TCRdb keeps in-frame clones, though not all of them. The table shows roughly 190,000 clones, with 50% to 60% occurring only once. The source material was CD4+ T cells sorted from blood, sampled at week 4, from a patient treated with tofacitinib. Source of these receptors: a human donor with alopecia areata. CDR3s include the opening cysteine and the closing phenylalanine or tryptophan. Each record gives: J gene, D gene, V gene, clone size, CDR3 DNA, CDR3 protein. The D gene is left open where the match is weak. Clone size is stated in some rows and not others, as once, few, many or a class when expanded.

TRBJ2-3	NA	TRBV30	NA	TGTGCCTGGAGTGGTATAGAACCACGTACGCAGTATTTT	CAWSGIEPRTQYF
TRBJ2-7	NA	TRBV7-8	few	TGTGCCAGCAGCCCCCGGACAAGTTCCTACGAGCAGTACTTC	CASSPRTSSYEQYF
TRBJ2-5	TRBD1	TRBV7-7	NA	TGTGCTAGCAGCTCGTTACAGGGGGCCCGGGAGACCCAGTACTTC	CASSSLQGARETQYF
TRBJ2-1	NA	TRBV5-1	NA	TGCGCCAGCAGCTCACAGGGAGGGGACAATGAGCAGTTCTTC	CASSSQGGDNEQFF
TRBJ1-1	NA	TRBV19	NA	TGTGCCAGTAGTATCTTAGGGGTTGACACTGAAGCTTTCTTT	CASSILGVDTEAFF
TRBJ1-5	TRBD1	TRBV7-2	NA	TGTGCCAGCAGCGAACAGGGGGCCGGTAGCAATCAGCCCCAGCATTTT	CASSEQGAGSNQPQHF
TRBJ2-7	TRBD2	TRBV2	NA	TGTGCCAGCAGGTTGACTAGCGGGGTGCTCGAGCAGTACTTC	CASRLTSGVLEQYF
TRBJ1-2	NA	TRBV7-2	few	TGTGCCAGCAGCTTAGGCCCGACGGCTGCCTATGGCTACACCTTC	CASSLGPTAAYGYTF
TRBJ2-2	NA	TRBV5-4	few	TGTGCCAGCAGCTTGGCAACATTAGGGAACACCGGGGAGCTGTTTTTT	CASSLATLGNTGELFF
TRBJ2-1	TRBD1	TRBV30	NA	TGTGCCTGGAACAGGGGTTTCAATGAGCAGTTCTTC	CAWNRGFNEQFF
TRBJ2-5	TRBD1	TRBV2	once	TGTGCCAGCAGCGATTCAGGGGGCGGGGAGACCCAGTACTTC	CASSDSGGGETQYF
TRBJ2-2	NA	TRBV7-2	NA	TGTGCCAGCAGCTTAAGAGGACGGGACACCGGGGAGCTGTTTTTT	CASSLRGRDTGELFF
TRBJ2-3	TRBD1	TRBV18	many	TGTGCCAGCTCATCGGGACAGAACACAGATACGCAGTATTTT	CASSSGQNTDTQYF
TRBJ2-6	NA	TRBV29-1	NA	TGCAGCGTTGTGCGGGGTGATTCTGGGGCCAACGTCCTGACTTTC	CSVVRGDSGANVLTF
TRBJ2-5	TRBD2	TRBV19	few	TGTGCCAGCAACCCCCGGGGGGACTACCAAGAGACCCAGTACTTC	CASNPRGDYQETQYF
TRBJ2-7	NA	TRBV30	NA	TGTGCCTGGAGTGGAGGGGCAGGGAGGTACCGCGAGCAGTACTTC	CAWSGGAGRYREQYF
TRBJ2-7	NA	TRBV5-6	NA	TGTGCCAGCAGCTACCGGAACTACGAGCAGTACTTC	CASSYRNYEQYF
TRBJ2-3	NA	TRBV30	NA	TGTGCCTGGAGTGTCCCCCGAGGTACGCAGTATTTT	CAWSVPRGTQYF
TRBJ2-5	NA	TRBV11-2	NA	TGTGCCAGCAGCACAGGGAACCAAGAGACCCAGTACTTC	CASSTGNQETQYF
TRBJ1-2	TRBD1	TRBV2	NA	TGTGCCAGCAGGGTCCAGGGGGCGATCAACTATGGCTACACCTTC	CASRVQGAINYGYTF
TRBJ2-7	NA	TRBV7-2	NA	TGTGCCAGCAGCTTAGACAGGTTCTCCTACGAGCAGTACTTC	CASSLDRFSYEQYF
TRBJ2-5	NA	TRBV4-1	NA	TGCGCCAGCAGCTTGGACGGTTTCAGGCAAGAGACCCAGTACTTC	CASSLDGFRQETQYF
TRBJ1-2	NA	TRBV29-1	NA	TGCAGCGTTGAACCTGGCTACACCTTC	CSVEPGYTF
TRBJ2-2	NA	TRBV7-2	NA	TGTGCCAGCAGCTTCGGCCTAGCAGGGAACACCGGGGAGCTGTTTTTT	CASSFGLAGNTGELFF
TRBJ1-1	NA	TRBV29-1	few	TGCAGCGTTTTCGGACGGAACACTGAAGCTTTCTTT	CSVFGRNTEAFF
TRBJ2-4	TRBD2	TRBV29-1	NA	TGCAGCGTTGCGACCAGCGGGGGGAGGAACATTCAGTACTTC	CSVATSGGRNIQYF
TRBJ2-5	TRBD1	TRBV7-2	NA	TGTGCCAGCAGCCCCAGGGGGGGACAGGGGAGAGAGACCCAGTACTTC	CASSPRGGQGRETQYF
TRBJ2-7	NA	TRBV29-1	NA	TGCAGCCACAAAGGGACGGTGCCCTACGAGCAGTACTTC	CSHKGTVPYEQYF
TRBJ2-1	TRBD2	TRBV2	NA	TGTGCCAGCAGTGGTCAGCGGGGGGGCAGGAATGAGCAGTTCTTC	CASSGQRGGRNEQFF
TRBJ2-3	NA	TRBV5-1	NA	TGCGCCAGCAGCTCCGGCCGGGACTCGGGCACAGATACGCAGTATTTT	CASSSGRDSGTDTQYF
TRBJ1-1	NA	TRBV28	few	TGTGCCAGCAGAGGACGGTCGATGAACACTGAAGCTTTCTTT	CASRGRSMNTEAFF
TRBJ1-4	TRBD1	TRBV9	few	TGTGCCAGCAGCGTAGGGACAGGGACTAATGAAAAACTGTTTTTT	CASSVGTGTNEKLFF